The 28 T cell receptor beta chains listed next were all sequenced from one sample in a study of OX40 agonist ivuxolimab in advanced cancers. Sequencing was performed with immunoSEQ multiplex PCR; in TCRdb, only in-frame clones are kept and a portion is missing. The table has 70,000 to 75,000 clones, almost 90% seen once; the top ten hold 2.5% to 3.5%. Sequencing used CD4+ or CD8+ T cells sorted from blood, obtained in a trial of the OX40 agonist ivuxolimab. These receptors all come from an adult with an advanced solid tumor such as melanoma, head and neck, liver or kidney cancer.

The V gene is TRBV5-6, the J gene TRBJ1-2; D not certain. From germline, CDR1 is SGHDT and CDR2 YYEEEE. V shed 0 bases and J shed 8 bases, with 11 bases lying between them. The CDR3 is 13 amino acids. The CDR3 coding sequence is TGTGCCAGCAGCTTGGGGGTCGGCGGGGGCTACACCTTC. This codes for CASSLGVGGGYTF.

V and J are TRBV9 and TRBJ2-2; D not resolved. The V gene's germline CDR1 is SGDLS and CDR2 YYNGEE. This CDR3 has 14 amino acids. The V end was cut by 1 base, the J end by 7 bases, with 11 bases between. The CDR3 nucleotides read TGTGCCAGCAGCGTAAGGGTAGTTGGCGGGGAGCTGTTTTTT. Protein sequence: CASSVRVVGGELFF.

The V call is TRBV5-1, the J call TRBJ2-3; 7 nucleotides line up with TRBD1. The junction had 5 bases not matched to a gene; V was cut back by 5 bases and J by 2 bases. The CDR3 extends over 14 amino acids. CDR1 and CDR2 (germline): SGHRS, YFSETQ. The CDR3 DNA reads TGCGCCAGCAGTGGGGACAGACCCACAGATACGCAGTATTTT. Protein sequence: CASSGDRPTDTQYF.

The V call is TRBV15, the J call TRBJ1-5; D unresolved. The CDR3 covers 13 residues. The ends were cut back, 5 bases at V and 2 bases at J, with 7 bases in the middle. CDR1 is LNHNV and CDR2 is YYDKDF in the germline V gene (reference sequence). The CDR3 nucleotides are TGTGCCACCAGCCTGGTCGGCAATCAGCCCCAGCATTTT. Its protein is CATSLVGNQPQHF.

V is TRBV19 and J is TRBJ2-1, with 10 bases fitting TRBD2. Germline CDR1 and CDR2: LNHDA and SQIVND (reference sequence). This CDR3 contains 16 residues. The ends lost 3 bases at V and 2 bases at J; junction bases unmatched: 4. In nucleotides, the CDR3 is TGTGCCAGTAGTATCCTTAGCGGGAGGCCCTACAATGAGCAGTTCTTC. Encoded protein: CASSILSGRPYNEQFF.

This clone was picked up one time. The chain carries TRBV11-2 and TRBJ2-1; 7 bases line up with TRBD1. Trimming removed 2 bases from V and 5 bases from J; junction bases left unmatched: 6. The CDR3 covers 15 residues. The germline gives CDR1 SGHAT, CDR2 FQNNGV. As DNA, the CDR3 is TGTGCCAGCAGCTTATTGGGACAGACGAACAATGAGCAGTTCTTC. This translates into CASSLLGQTNNEQFF.

This clone was seen more than once but under ten times. The CDR3 DNA reads TGTGCCTGGAAGGAGACAGGGGTATATCAGCCCCAGCATTTT. It yields the protein CAWKETGVYQPQHF. The chain employs TRBV30 and TRBJ1-5; 8 bases are shared with TRBD1. V gave up 4 bases and J gave up 5 bases; unmatched junction bases: 7. Germline V gene sequence: CDR1 GTSNPN, CDR2 SVGIG (reference sequence). The CDR3 is made up of 14 amino acids.

V usage is TRBV11-1 and J usage is TRBJ2-5; D gene unclear. CDR1 is SGHAT and CDR2 is FQDESV in the germline V gene (reference sequence). Trimming left V 0 bases short and J 1 base short, with 3 bases between. This CDR3 is 13 amino acids long. The CDR3 loop reads CASSLAPQETQYF. CDR3 DNA: TGTGCCAGCAGCTTAGCTCCCCAAGAGACCCAGTACTTC. The full variable domain, completed using reference TRBV11-1 and TRBJ2-5, is EAEVAQSPRYKITEKSQAVAFWCDPISGHATLYWYRQILGQGPELLVQFQDESVVDDSQLPKDRFSAERLKGVDSTLKIQPAELGDSAMYLCASSLAPQETQYFGPGTRLLVL.

This clone was seen a few times. The gene calls are TRBV30 and TRBJ1-3; D is unresolved. This CDR3 contains 13 residues. Germline loops: CDR1 GTSNPN, CDR2 SVGIG (reference sequence). V lost 2 bases and J lost 0, with 5 bases in between. CDR3 loop: CAWSSTSGNTIYF. CDR3 sequence (DNA): TGTGCCTGGAGTTCGACCTCTGGAAACACCATATATTTT.

This rearrangement joins TRBV25-1 to TRBJ1-4; the D is unclear. Trimming removed 4 bases from V and 4 bases from J, with 4 bases in between. The CDR3 length is 12 residues. Germline CDR1 MGHDK, CDR2 SYGVNS. CDR3 sequence (DNA): TGTGCCAGCAGTGCGAATAATGAAAAACTGTTTTTT. Translation gives CASSANNEKLFF.

This chain uses TRBV7-3 with TRBJ2-1; D may be TRBD1 or TRBD2 (5 bases each). The V gene's germline CDR1 is SGHTA and CDR2 FQGTGA. V was trimmed by 5 bases and J by 10 bases, leaving 15 bases between them. CDR3 size: 13 residues. In DNA form, the CDR3 reads TGTGCCAGCAGCGAGGGACCACTTCTCGAGCAGTTCTTC. This sequence encodes CASSEGPLLEQFF. Full variable domain (rest looked up from reference TRBV7-3 and TRBJ2-1): GAGVSQTPSNKVTEKGKYVELRCDPISGHTALYWYRQSLGQGPEFLIYFQGTGAADDSGLPNDRFFAVRPEGSVSTLKIQRTERGDSAVYLCASSEGPLLEQFFGPGTRLTVL.

Here the CDR3 reads CASSSRDVYEQYF. CDR3 DNA: TGTGCCAGCAGTTCCAGGGACGTATACGAGCAGTACTTC. V is TRBV27 and J is TRBJ2-7; D assignment may be TRBD1 or TRBD2 (5 bases each). Trimming shortened V by 4 bases and J by 4 bases, and 11 bases separated the two germline ends. Germline V CDR1 and CDR2: MNHEY, SMNVEV (reference sequence). This CDR3 is 13 amino acids long.

This clone was counted only a few times. The CDR3 loop is CASSRTSGYYNEQFF. The CDR3, as DNA: TGTGCCAGCAGTCGGACTAGCGGGTATTACAATGAGCAGTTCTTC. The chain uses TRBV6-1 and TRBJ2-1; 11 nucleotides line up with TRBD2. Looked up from germline, CDR1 is MNHNS and CDR2 is SASEGT. Unmatched junction bases numbered 4, after V lost 5 bases and J lost 4 bases. The CDR3 covers 15 residues.

In this sample, this clone turned up once. V usage is TRBV6-4 and J usage is TRBJ2-3; weak D call: TRBD1 (5 bases). The CDR3 covers 14 residues. Germline CDR1 and CDR2: MRHNA and SNTAGT. V lost 4 bases to trimming and J lost 2 bases, with 10 bases between them. The CDR3 DNA is TGTGCCAGCAGTGCGCTTGGGGCCACAGATACGCAGTATTTT. As protein: CASSALGATDTQYF.

The sample holds one count of this clone. V and J are TRBV2 and TRBJ1-1; D uncertain. This CDR3 region has 15 residues. Germline CDR1 is SNHLY and CDR2 is FYNNEI. V dropped 4 bases and J dropped 0 bases, with 12 bases sitting between them. The CDR3: CASSVSSPMNTEAFF. The CDR3 DNA reads TGTGCCAGCAGTGTAAGTTCGCCCATGAACACTGAAGCTTTCTTT.

This clone was counted only a few times. The sample has other DNA sequences that encode this CDR3 too. The rearrangement links TRBV9 to TRBJ1-6; D possibly corresponds to TRBD1 (5 bases). The CDR3 totals 14 residues. Germline assignment: CDR1 SGDLS and CDR2 YYNGEE. With 0 bases removed from V and 5 bases from J, the gap between germline ends came to 6 bases. For the CDR3, the DNA is TGTGCCAGCAGCGTAGAGACAGATAATTCACCCCTCCACTTT. Its protein product is CASSVETDNSPLHF.

The chain links TRBV11-1 to TRBJ2-7; 12 nucleotides line up with TRBD2. V shed 0 bases and J 3 bases; nucleotides not matched to a gene: 3. The CDR3 spans 16 residues. Germline assignment: CDR1 SGHAT and CDR2 FQDESV (reference sequence). CDR3 amino acids: CASSLARTSGVYEQYF. The CDR3 DNA reads TGTGCCAGCAGCTTAGCACGGACTAGCGGGGTCTACGAGCAGTACTTC.

The V gene is TRBV5-1, the J gene TRBJ1-3; 8 nucleotides align to TRBD1. With V trimmed by 4 bases and J by 8 bases, 14 bases remained unmatched. There are 16 residues in the CDR3. Germline assignment: CDR1 SGHRS and CDR2 YFSETQ. The CDR3 sequence: CASSRSGQGRSDTIYF. The DNA for the CDR3 is TGCGCCAGCAGCAGGAGCGGACAGGGACGGTCGGACACCATATATTTT.

This chain uses TRBV5-4 with TRBJ2-2; 7 nucleotides match TRBD1. Germline loops: CDR1 SGHNT, CDR2 YYREEE (reference sequence). The CDR3 runs 15 residues. With V trimmed by 6 bases and J by 1 base, 6 bases remained unmatched. CDR3 coding DNA: TGTGCCAGCAACCCAGGGACAGTGAACACCGGGGAGCTGTTTTTT. This encodes CASNPGTVNTGELFF.

This chain joins TRBV7-2 and TRBJ1-5; D ambiguous. CDR3 length: 14 amino acids. V lost 3 bases and J 1 base, leaving 7 bases between the germline ends. Germline CDR1 SGHTA, CDR2 FQGNSA. DNA for the CDR3: TGTGCCAGCAGCTTTCGACAAAGCAATCAGCCCCAGCATTTT. Translation gives CASSFRQSNQPQHF.

This clone was recorded only once. V and J are TRBV11-2 and TRBJ2-3; no reliable D call. This CDR3 region has 16 residues. Trimming pared 1 base from V and 5 bases from J, leaving 16 bases between. Germline CDR1 and CDR2: SGHAT and FQNNGV. The CDR3 protein is CASSLAGVFRGDTQYF. CDR3 sequence (DNA): TGTGCCAGCAGCTTAGCTGGGGTATTTCGCGGAGATACGCAGTATTTT.

V is TRBV28 and J is TRBJ1-3; D gene uncertain. This CDR3 spans 16 amino acids. CDR1 and CDR2 (germline): MDHEN, SYDVKM. V lost 5 bases and J lost 0, with 14 bases in between. CDR3 nucleotides: TGTGCCAGCAGTCCGACCGGGGAAGGCTCTGGAAACACCATATATTTT. This encodes CASSPTGEGSGNTIYF.

The V and J genes are TRBV6-1 and TRBJ1-3; D gene unclear. The germline V gene has CDR1 MNHNS and CDR2 SASEGT. Trimming took off 1 base at V and 0 bases at J, with 19 bases between the two ends. CDR3 length: 19 residues. CDR3 DNA: TGTGCCAGCAGTGAAGAAAGAACCTCCGGGTCTGCCTCTGGAAACACCATATATTTT. The encoded protein is CASSEERTSGSASGNTIYF.

In its sample, this clone was seen a few times. This chain connects TRBV28 to TRBJ1-1, with D perhaps TRBD1 (5 bases). CDR1 and CDR2 from the germline V gene are MDHEN and SYDVKM. V was trimmed by 8 bases and J by 4 bases, leaving 8 bases between them. The CDR3 runs 11 residues. This CDR3 is CASWGGTEAFF. CDR3 sequence (DNA): TGTGCCAGCTGGGGGGGCACTGAAGCTTTCTTT.

The J gene is TRBJ2-1, the V gene TRBV29-1, with D maybe TRBD1 (6 bases). CDR1 is SQVTM, CDR2 ANQGSEA, per germline. Between the trimmed V and J ends, which lost 6 bases and 6 bases, there was a span of 15 bases. The CDR3 sequence is 13 residues long. CDR3 nucleotide sequence: TGCAGCGTGCGTTCGGACAGTTTCAATGAGCAGTTCTTC. Translation: CSVRSDSFNEQFF.

The J gene is TRBJ2-7, the V gene TRBV6-1, with D possibly called TRBD1 or TRBD2 (7 bases each). The CDR3 sequence is 16 residues long. Per germline, CDR1 MNHNS and CDR2 SASEGT. V was cut by 3 bases and J by 3 bases, with 18 bases left in between. The CDR3: CASSDRGGTFGYEQYF. CDR3 bases: TGTGCCAGCAGTGACAGGGGGGGTACGTTCGGCTACGAGCAGTACTTC.

The gene calls are TRBV5-5 and TRBJ1-5, with 9 bases matching TRBD1. Germline loops: CDR1 SGHKS, CDR2 YYEKEE (reference sequence). CDR3 length: 15 residues. The V and J ends lost 4 bases and 1 base, in that order; junction bases with no gene match: 3. CDR3 sequence (DNA): TGTGCCAGCAGCCCGACAGGGGGGAGCAATCAGCCCCAGCATTTT. Protein product: CASSPTGGSNQPQHF.

This clone has just one count. This rearrangement joins TRBV10-3 to TRBJ2-3; 10 bases map to TRBD2. V lost 6 bases and J lost 3; bases outside the gene matches: 9. CDR3 length equals 16 residues. The germline CDR1 and CDR2 sequences are ENHRY and SYGVKD. CDR3 loop: CAISAPSGSRTDTQYF. The CDR3 DNA reads TGTGCCATCAGCGCCCCTAGCGGGAGTAGAACAGATACGCAGTATTTT.